The 5 T cell receptor beta chains given below trace back to one sample, sequenced in a study of blood T cell repertoires in COVID-19. Method: immunoSEQ multiplex PCR; TCRdb's copy keeps in-frame clones and lacks some. The table lists about 130,000 clones, approximately 80% of them singletons, with approximately 1.8% in the top ten. Specimen: peripheral blood. The receptors come from a man in his 70s with acute or convalescent COVID-19.

The table lists this clone with a few counts. The V gene is TRBV10-3, the J gene TRBJ2-5, with a weak D call TRBD1 (5 bases). Between the trimmed V and J ends, which lost 4 bases and 2 bases, there was a span of 11 bases. The CDR3 loop spans 14 amino acids. CDR1 and CDR2 from the germline V gene are ENHRY and SYGVKD. CDR3 in amino acids: CAISGQPRQETQYF. The CDR3 DNA reads TGTGCCATCAGTGGACAGCCTCGACAAGAGACCCAGTACTTC.

This clone was seen only once. J is TRBJ2-7 and V is TRBV18, with D uncertain. This CDR3 is built from 13 residues. Trimming removed 4 bases at V and 0 bases at J, with 7 bases between. CDR1 KGHSH and CDR2 LQKENI come from the germline V gene. The CDR3 spells CASSLTPSYEQYF. The CDR3 DNA sequence: TGTGCCAGCTCACTCACTCCCTCCTACGAGCAGTACTTC. Variable domain in full (rest from reference TRBV18 and TRBJ2-7): NAGVMQNPRHLVRRRGQEARLRCSPMKGHSHVYWYRQLPEEGLKFMVYLQKENIIDESGMPKERFSAEFPKEGPSILRIQQVVRGDSAAYFCASSLTPSYEQYFGPGTRLTVT.

The chain employs TRBV9 and TRBJ1-2, with D possibly TRBD1 on 6 matching bases. Trimming shortened V by 4 bases and J by 4 bases, and 11 bases separated the two germline ends. The CDR3 spans 13 residues. Germline CDR1 reads SGDLS; CDR2 reads YYNGEE. The CDR3 region has the DNA TGTGCCAGCAGCAAACAGGGAACCTATGGCTACACCTTC. It yields the protein CASSKQGTYGYTF.

This rearrangement joins TRBV19 to TRBJ1-1; D may be TRBD1 (6 bases). Looked up from germline, CDR1 is LNHDA and CDR2 is SQIVND (reference sequence). The CDR3 totals 13 residues. Trimming cost V 2 bases and J 3 bases, with 7 bases left between them. The DNA for the CDR3 is TGTGCCAGTAGTATACAGGGGTACACTGAAGCTTTCTTT. Translated: CASSIQGYTEAFF.

The rearrangement uses TRBV3-1 (or the pseudogene TRBV3-2) and TRBJ1-4, with 9 bases aligning to TRBD1. Trimming at V came to 4 bases and at J to 7 bases, leaving 10 bases not matched to a gene. Germline V gives CDR1 LGHDT, CDR2 YNNKEL (reference sequence). CDR3 length: 16 residues. The CDR3 DNA reads TGTGCCAGCAGCCGAGGGACAGGGAAAGAAAGTGAAAAACTGTTTTTT. Its translation is CASSRGTGKESEKLFF.